The 20 T cell receptor beta chains listed next were all sequenced from one sample in a study of CD8+CD57+ T cells in acquired aplastic anemia. The template used for profiling TCR beta VDJ and CDR3 was genomic DNA. TCRdb ran MiXCR on the reads and lists one entry per CDR3 protein. The sample has fewer than 200,000 distinct CDR3 sequences, around 40% seen once. Sequenced material: sorted CD4+, CD8+, or CD8+CD57+ T cells (not recorded which) from PBMCs. The receptor set was obtained from a human donor in good health.

Many counts were recorded for this clonotype. At one of its ends the junction is not consistent with the germline gene, which may arise from a read error. The chain is built from TRBV5-8 and TRBJ1-5, with D perhaps matching TRBD1 (5 bases). This CDR3 has 14 amino acids. Germline V gene data show CDR1 as SGHTS and CDR2 as YDEGEE. CDR3 sequence reads: CASRLGGSGQPQHF. For the CDR3, the DNA is TGTGCCAGCAGATTGGGGGGGTCGGGTCAGCCCCAGCATTTT.

On this clonotype itself: Just one base apart from a much larger clone, this may be a read error. The chain couples TRBV10-3 to TRBJ2-5; 9 bases align to TRBD1. Germline CDR1 ENHRY, CDR2 SYGVKD. This CDR3 has 15 amino acids. Here the CDR3 reads CASSPDRGAQGTQYF. CDR3 in DNA: TGTGCCAGCAGTCCGGACAGGGGAGCTCAAGGGACCCAGTACTTC.

This clonotype occurred many times. The chain recombines TRBV12-3 or TRBV12-4 with TRBJ1-1; perhaps TRBD1 as D (5 bases). CDR3 length: 13 amino acids. V dropped 4 bases and J dropped 4 bases, with 10 bases sitting between them. The CDR3 bases are TGTGCCAGCAGTTGGGCTGGGGGCACTGAAGCTTTCTTT. Residues: CASSWAGGTEAFF.

V gene TRBV29-1 combines with J gene TRBJ2-1, with D hard to call. Germline CDR1 SQVTM, CDR2 ANQGSEA. This CDR3 is 13 amino acids long. Deletions cut 4 bases from V and 0 bases from J, with 7 bases between. The CDR3, as DNA: TGCAGCGTTGTTCTGAACTCCTACAATGAGCAGTTCTTC. Its translation: CSVVLNSYNEQFF.

This clonotype was detected ten times or more. The CDR3 DNA reads TGTGCCAGCACCAAGGGGACCGGGGAGCTGTTTTTT. Protein: CASTKGTGELFF. The rearrangement links TRBV12-3 or TRBV12-4 to TRBJ2-2; D might be TRBD1 (5 bases). V was pared by 7 bases and J by 5 bases, with 8 bases between. The CDR3 runs to 12 residues.

The rearrangement joins TRBV2 to TRBJ2-7; 8 nucleotides line up with TRBD1. J lost 3 bases, V lost 6 bases, and 4 bases had no gene match. Germline V gene lookup returns CDR1 SNHLY and CDR2 FYNNEI. The CDR3 runs to 13 residues. The CDR3 reads CASSEDRDYEQYF. The CDR3 bases are TGTGCCAGCAGCGAGGACAGGGACTACGAGCAGTACTTC.

This clonotype was recorded once. The chain links TRBV5-6 to TRBJ1-3; no definite D call. V was shortened by 0 bases and J by 0 bases, with 7 bases between the two germline ends. The CDR3 has 15 residues. Germline CDR1 and CDR2: SGHDT and YYEEEE. The CDR3 nucleotides are TGTGCCAGCAGCTTGGTCTCGCTCTCTGGAAACACCATATATTTT. Residues: CASSLVSLSGNTIYF.

The table lists this clonotype with a count of one. The chain joins TRBV9 to TRBJ2-1; 8 positions match TRBD2. The CDR3 is 14 residues long. Germline V gene sequence: CDR1 SGDLS, CDR2 YYNGEE. Trimming cost V 3 bases and J 5 bases; bases outside gene matches: 4. The chain's CDR3 is CASSDGLADNEQFF. The CDR3 DNA sequence: TGTGCCAGCAGCGACGGACTAGCCGACAATGAGCAGTTCTTC. The whole variable domain, filled in from reference TRBV9 and TRBJ2-1, reads DSGVTQTPKHLITATGQRVTLRCSPRSGDLSVYWYQQSLDQGLQFLIQYYNGEERAKGNILERFSAQQFPDLHSELNLSSLELGDSALYFCASSDGLADNEQFFGPGTRLTVL.

J is TRBJ2-3 and V is TRBV20-1; D is undetermined. CDR1 is DFQATT and CDR2 is SNEGSKA in the germline V gene (reference sequence). The CDR3 sequence is 13 residues long. V was clipped by 6 bases and J by 5 bases, with 15 bases between them. The CDR3 spells CSARKDHIDTQYF. CDR3 bases: TGCAGTGCAAGGAAGGACCACATAGATACGCAGTATTTT.

Regarding this clonotype: Possible read error: a much larger clone is one base away. The rearrangement joins TRBV20-1 to TRBJ2-3; 9 positions agree with TRBD2. The CDR3 totals 16 residues. The germline V gene encodes CDR1 DFQATT and CDR2 SNEGSKA (reference sequence). Unmatched junction bases numbered 16, after V lost 4 bases and J lost 8 bases. DNA for the CDR3: TGCAGTGCTAAGGCCCTAAGCGGGGGGCCTATGGGTACGCAGTATTTT. The encoded protein is CSAKALSGGPMGTQYF.

This sequence joins TRBV11-2 and TRBJ2-2; D remains ambiguous. Trimming shortened V by 0 bases and J by 5 bases, and 10 bases separated the two germline ends. The CDR3 totals 15 residues. Germline V gene data show CDR1 as SGHAT and CDR2 as FQNNGV. CDR3 nucleotides: TGTGCCAGCAGCTTAGAACCGGTGGTGACCGGGGAGCTGTTTTTT. As protein: CASSLEPVVTGELFF. The full variable domain, in which reference TRBV11-2 and TRBJ2-2 provide the parts outside the CDR3, is EAGVAQSPRYKIIEKRQSVAFWCNPISGHATLYWYQQILGQGPKLLIQFQNNGVVDDSQLPKDRFSAERLKGVDSTLKIQPAKLEDSAVYLCASSLEPVVTGELFFGEGSRLTVL.

At least ten counts were recorded for this clonotype. The V gene is TRBV25-1, the J gene TRBJ2-2; 11 positions agree with TRBD1. The CDR3 spans 14 residues. J lost 4 bases, V lost 10 bases, and 5 bases had no gene match. Per germline, CDR1 MGHDK and CDR2 SYGVNS. CDR3 in DNA: TGTGCCACCCAGGGGACAGGGGGCACCGGGGAGCTGTTTTTT. It specifies CATQGTGGTGELFF.

The rearrangement uses TRBV11-2 and TRBJ2-5; 11 bases are a match to TRBD2. The CDR3 loop spans 14 amino acids. Per the germline V gene, CDR1 is SGHAT and CDR2 is FQNNGV. With V trimmed by 6 bases and J by 2 bases, 2 bases remained unmatched. In DNA, the CDR3 is TGTGCCAGCAGGTGGACTAGCGGGCAAGAGACCCAGTACTTC. This codes for CASRWTSGQETQYF. The variable domain in full, with the rest retrieved from reference TRBV11-2 and TRBJ2-5, is EAGVAQSPRYKIIEKRQSVAFWCNPISGHATLYWYQQILGQGPKLLIQFQNNGVVDDSQLPKDRFSAERLKGVDSTLKIQPAKLEDSAVYLCASRWTSGQETQYFGPGTRLLVL.

CDR3 nucleotide sequence: TGTGCCAGCCGGCCAGATACGTCCGGGGAGCTGTTTTTT. Translated: CASRPDTSGELFF. This sequence joins TRBV7-3 and TRBJ2-2; D unresolved. This CDR3 is built from 13 residues. CDR1 is SGHTA, CDR2 FQGTGA, per germline. V lost 8 bases, J lost 6 bases, and 13 bases lay in between.

This clonotype was seen just once. This rearrangement joins TRBV4-1 to TRBJ2-1, with no clear D. In germline, CDR1 is MGHRA, CDR2 YSYEKL. The CDR3 extends over 13 amino acids. V lost 0 bases to trimming and J lost 10 bases, with 10 bases between them. As DNA, the CDR3 is TGCGCCAGCAGCCAAGATCTACAGCGCGAGCAGTTCTTC. It encodes CASSQDLQREQFF.

This clonotype has ten or more counts. The rearrangement uses TRBV20-1 and TRBJ2-1; D is perhaps TRBD2 (5 bases). Germline assignment: CDR1 DFQATT and CDR2 SNEGSKA (reference sequence). There are 16 residues in the CDR3. The V gene lost 0 bases and the J gene lost 8 bases, with 20 bases spanning the gap. CDR3 amino acids: CSARDWGVGNEDEQFF. Here the CDR3 DNA reads TGCAGTGCTAGAGATTGGGGAGTGGGGAATGAGGATGAGCAGTTCTTC.

This clonotype was seen many times. V usage is TRBV7-9 and J usage is TRBJ2-1, with D possibly matching TRBD2 (5 bases). The V end lost 5 bases, the J end lost 3 bases, and 23 bases lay between the germline ends. The CDR3 contains 18 residues. In germline, CDR1 is SEHNR, CDR2 FQNEAQ (reference sequence). This CDR3 is CASSPSVTGLGDYNEQFF. Written as DNA, the CDR3 is TGTGCCAGCAGCCCCAGTGTAACCGGACTCGGGGACTACAATGAGCAGTTCTTC.

V and J are TRBV25-1 and TRBJ1-1; no clear D gene. In germline, CDR1 is MGHDK, CDR2 SYGVNS. CDR3 length equals 12 residues. The CDR3 region has the DNA TGTGCGTTGGGCGGGGAGGGCACTGAAGCTTTCTTT. It yields the protein CALGGEGTEAFF.

The chain is built from TRBV5-1 and TRBJ1-3; 9 bases are shared with TRBD1. Germline V gene lookup returns CDR1 SGHRS and CDR2 YFSETQ. CDR3 length: 16 amino acids. Trimming removed 4 bases from V and 4 bases from J; junction bases left unmatched: 9. In DNA, the CDR3 is TGCGCCAGCAGCCCATCCGGACAGGGGCCAGGAAACACCATATATTTT. Protein: CASSPSGQGPGNTIYF.

This clonotype was seen a single time. The rearrangement links TRBV7-9 to TRBJ2-2, with D uncertain. Trimming took 3 bases from V and 3 from J, leaving 2 bases between them. Germline-derived CDR1 and CDR2 are SEHNR and FQNEAQ (reference sequence). CDR3 size: 12 residues. The CDR3 spells CASSFDTGELFF. Written as DNA, the CDR3 is TGTGCCAGCAGCTTCGACACCGGGGAGCTGTTTTTT.